This passage covers 30 T cell receptor beta chains from one sample sequenced in a study of T cell responses to AZD1222 COVID-19 vaccine. The protocol was immunoSEQ multiplex PCR, while the TCRdb copy is restricted to in-frame clones and leaves out a portion. Here the sample spans 150,000 to 250,000 clones, roughly 92% being singletons. Sequencing was performed on peripheral blood, taken 28 days after the second AZD1222 dose. These TCRs come from an adult who received the AZD1222 COVID-19 vaccine.

The chain uses TRBV19 and TRBJ1-2; no reliable D call. Germline V gene sequence: CDR1 LNHDA, CDR2 SQIVND (reference sequence). The V end was cut by 10 bases, the J end by 0 bases, with 18 bases between. CDR3 length: 15 residues. The CDR3 nucleotides read TGTGCCACCTCTTTGGAAGGGTATTCTAACTATGGCTACACCTTC. Protein product: CATSLEGYSNYGYTF.

This clone showed up just a few times. V gene TRBV28 combines with J gene TRBJ2-7; a possible D gene is TRBD2 (5 bases). Germline V lookup: CDR1 MDHEN, CDR2 SYDVKM. V lost 5 bases and J 3 bases, leaving 8 bases between the germline ends. This CDR3 spans 12 amino acids. The CDR3 nucleotides read TGTGCCAGCAGTGCGAGCGGCTACGAGCAGTACTTC. Amino acids: CASSASGYEQYF.

The chain uses TRBV7-8 and TRBJ1-4, with D perhaps matching TRBD1 (5 bases). Germline lookup yields CDR1 SGHVS and CDR2 FQNEAQ. The length of the CDR3 is 16 residues. V was cut by 5 bases and J by 7 bases, with 20 bases left in between. CDR3 DNA sequence: TGTGCCAGCAGCCCCCCGGGACTTCTAGGAGGTGAAAAACTGTTTTTT. This gives the protein CASSPPGLLGGEKLFF.

The chain combines TRBV3-1 (or the pseudogene TRBV3-2) with TRBJ1-1; D unclear. In germline, CDR1 is LGHDT, CDR2 YNNKEL (reference sequence). The length of the CDR3 is 15 residues. Between the trimmed V and J ends, which lost 4 bases and 0 bases, there was a span of 12 bases. CDR3 amino acids: CASSRFGRVNTEAFF. The DNA of the CDR3 is TGTGCCAGCAGCCGCTTTGGACGGGTGAACACTGAAGCTTTCTTT.

The J gene is TRBJ2-7, the V gene TRBV7-9; D gene unclear. CDR3 length equals 14 residues. Trimming took off 3 bases at V and 1 base at J, with 10 bases between the two ends. Looked up from germline, CDR1 is SEHNR and CDR2 is FQNEAQ (reference sequence). In DNA, the CDR3 is TGTGCCAGCAGCTTGACCGGTAGATCCTACGAGCAGTACTTC. It yields the protein CASSLTGRSYEQYF.

The V and J genes are TRBV7-8 and TRBJ2-3; D ambiguous. CDR1 is SGHVS, CDR2 FQNEAQ, per germline. Trimming took off 1 base at V and 1 base at J, with 3 bases between the two ends. This CDR3 region has 13 residues. The CDR3 nucleotides read TGTGCCAGCAGCTTAGGGGGCACAGATACGCAGTATTTT. Translating gives CASSLGGTDTQYF.

The chain recombines TRBV2 with TRBJ2-1, with TRBD2 matching over 13 bases. The germline gives CDR1 SNHLY, CDR2 FYNNEI. J gave up 7 bases and V 7 bases, and 7 bases lay outside the gene matches. CDR3 length: 15 amino acids. The CDR3 DNA follows: TGTGCCAGCACCTGGACTAGCGGGAGAGCAAATGAGCAGTTCTTC. Translated, it gives CASTWTSGRANEQFF.

The chain links TRBV5-1 to TRBJ2-5; 8 positions agree with TRBD2. V lost 0 bases, J lost 3 bases, and 4 bases stayed unmatched. This CDR3 region has 15 residues. Germline V gene lookup returns CDR1 SGHRS and CDR2 YFSETQ. CDR3 nucleotides: TGCGCCAGCAGCTTGGCGGGGACTAGTAAAGAGACCCAGTACTTC. Its translation: CASSLAGTSKETQYF.

The genes are TRBV18 and TRBJ2-7; D unresolved. CDR3 length equals 15 residues. Germline V gene sequence: CDR1 KGHSH, CDR2 LQKENI. V shed 4 bases and J shed 3 bases, with 16 bases lying between them. CDR3 sequence (DNA): TGTGCCAGCTCACGTGAAGCCGGCAGAGACTACGAGCAGTACTTC. It translates to CASSREAGRDYEQYF.

The J gene is TRBJ1-2, the V gene TRBV7-2; 8 positions agree with TRBD1. There are 14 residues in the CDR3. V lost 5 bases to trimming and J lost 5 bases; unmatched junction nucleotides: 7. CDR1 SGHTA and CDR2 FQGNSA come from the germline V gene. CDR3 sequence (DNA): TGTGCCAGCAGCCCCGTACAGGGGGGGTATGGCTACACCTTC. This translates into CASSPVQGGYGYTF.

J is TRBJ1-2 and V is TRBV24-1; 10 positions agree with TRBD1. In germline, CDR1 is KGHDR, CDR2 SFDVKD. The CDR3 has 16 residues. Trimming took 2 bases from V and 6 from J; bases not matched to a gene: 8. The CDR3 sequence: CATSDSTPGTGDGYTF. The CDR3 coding sequence is TGTGCCACCAGTGATTCAACCCCCGGGACAGGGGATGGCTACACCTTC.

The J gene is TRBJ2-7, the V gene TRBV12-3 or TRBV12-4, with a weak D call TRBD1 (6 bases). The CDR3 is 13 residues long. Trimming cost V 3 bases and J 6 bases, with 12 bases left between them. The CDR3 reads CASSLHRDSEQYF. The DNA of the CDR3 is TGTGCCAGCAGTTTGCACAGGGATAGCGAGCAGTACTTC.

The chain links TRBV11-2 to TRBJ1-4; 8 bases line up with TRBD1. The germline CDR1 and CDR2 sequences are SGHAT and FQNNGV. The CDR3 is made up of 15 amino acids. With 5 bases clipped from V and 3 bases from J, the junction kept 5 bases outside the gene matches. CDR3 coding DNA: TGTGCCAGCAGCGGCACAGGGGGAGCTAATGAAAAACTGTTTTTT. It translates to CASSGTGGANEKLFF.

The chain uses TRBV28 and TRBJ1-4, with D possibly matching TRBD1 (5 bases). From germline, CDR1 is MDHEN and CDR2 SYDVKM. CDR3 length: 14 residues. Trimming removed 4 bases from V and 7 bases from J, with 13 bases in between. Written as DNA, the CDR3 is TGTGCCAGCAGTTCTGGGGGGGTGGGTGAAAAACTGTTTTTT. This sequence encodes CASSSGGVGEKLFF.

This clone has a single count. The chain is built from TRBV28 and TRBJ1-1; D gene uncertain. V dropped 3 bases and J dropped 8 bases, with 7 bases sitting between them. Per germline, CDR1 MDHEN and CDR2 SYDVKM. This CDR3 is built from 11 residues. The CDR3 nucleotides read TGTGCCAGCAGTTTGACGTGGGAAGCTTTCTTT. Amino acids: CASSLTWEAFF.

J is TRBJ2-5 and V is TRBV7-8, with 7 nucleotides matching TRBD2. J was trimmed by 5 bases and V by 0 bases; bases with no gene match: 9. Germline V gives CDR1 SGHVS, CDR2 FQNEAQ. The CDR3 is made up of 16 amino acids. CDR3 loop: CASSLALGGERETQYF. CDR3 sequence (DNA): TGTGCCAGCAGCTTAGCGCTGGGGGGGGAAAGGGAGACCCAGTACTTC.

The J gene is TRBJ2-5, the V gene TRBV6-5; 9 positions agree with TRBD1. With V trimmed by 6 bases and J by 5 bases, 7 bases remained unmatched. The CDR3 has 14 amino acids. Germline loops: CDR1 MNHEY, CDR2 SVGAGI. As DNA, the CDR3 is TGTGCCAGCAGCTTGGACAGGGGAAGGGAGACCCAGTACTTC. Translated, it gives CASSLDRGRETQYF.

The chain is built from TRBV7-2 and TRBJ1-1; TRBD1 matches at 8 bases. V dropped 1 base and J dropped 1; count of bases not matched to a gene: 5. The CDR3 is 16 amino acids. Germline V lookup: CDR1 SGHTA, CDR2 FQGNSA. The CDR3 DNA sequence: TGTGCCAGCAGCTTAGGAGCAGGGGGCTGGAACACTGAAGCTTTCTTT. Its protein is CASSLGAGGWNTEAFF. Full variable domain (outside the CDR3, taken from reference TRBV7-2 and TRBJ1-1): GAGVSQSPSNKVTEKGKDVELRCDPISGHTALYWYRQSLGQGLEFLIYFQGNSAPDKSGLPSDRFSAERTGGSVSTLTIQRTQQEDSAVYLCASSLGAGGWNTEAFFGQGTRLTVV.

V is TRBV4-1 and J is TRBJ1-4; D unclear. Germline V CDR1 and CDR2: MGHRA, YSYEKL. Trimming cost V 0 bases and J 2 bases, with 10 bases left between them. There are 16 residues in the CDR3. The CDR3: CASSQDGTRTNEKLFF. CDR3 nucleotide sequence: TGCGCCAGCAGCCAAGATGGAACGAGGACTAATGAAAAACTGTTTTTT.

The gene calls are TRBV7-2 and TRBJ2-7; 12 bases are shared with TRBD2. The CDR3 length is 14 residues. Germline V gives CDR1 SGHTA, CDR2 FQGNSA. V dropped 4 bases and J dropped 3; count of bases not matched to a gene: 1. Written as DNA, the CDR3 is TGTGCCAGCAGCTCGGGACTAGCGGGCTACGAGCAGTACTTC. Its protein product is CASSSGLAGYEQYF.

The chain uses TRBV28 and TRBJ2-7; 8 bases align to TRBD1. Trimming at V came to 3 bases and at J to 5 bases, leaving 6 bases not matched to a gene. The CDR3 totals 14 residues. Germline-derived CDR1 and CDR2 are MDHEN and SYDVKM. As DNA, the CDR3 is TGTGCCAGCAGTTTCCTGACAGGGGCCCACGAGCAGTACTTC. Amino acid sequence: CASSFLTGAHEQYF. Supplemented by reference TRBV28 and TRBJ2-7, the full variable domain reads DVKVTQSSRYLVKRTGEKVFLECVQDMDHENMFWYRQDPGLGLRLIYFSYDVKMKEKGDIPEGYSVSREKKERFSLILESASTNQTSMYLCASSFLTGAHEQYFGPGTRLTVT.

The chain has TRBV10-2 and TRBJ1-2; 9 bases agree with TRBD1. In germline, CDR1 is WSHSY, CDR2 SAAADI. The CDR3 length is 12 residues. Trimming took 6 bases from V and 8 from J; bases not matched to a gene: 4. This CDR3 is CASRGQGGGYTF. The CDR3 DNA reads TGCGCCAGCAGGGGACAGGGCGGCGGCTACACCTTC.

The chain recombines TRBV4-1 with TRBJ1-5; 8 bases agree with TRBD1. The CDR3 has 16 amino acids. Germline loops: CDR1 MGHRA, CDR2 YSYEKL. The V segment lost 1 base and the J segment 9 bases; nucleotides outside the gene matches: 11. The CDR3 loop is CASSQGEGQAGVPQHF. The CDR3 DNA sequence: TGCGCCAGCAGCCAAGGGGAGGGACAGGCCGGGGTGCCCCAGCATTTT.

This rearrangement joins TRBV19 to TRBJ1-5; D not certain. This CDR3 spans 14 amino acids. The V end was cut by 7 bases, the J end by 0 bases, with 10 bases between. Germline V CDR1 and CDR2: LNHDA, SQIVND (reference sequence). The CDR3: CASNLRLSNQPQHF. CDR3 nucleotide sequence: TGTGCCAGTAACCTTAGGCTTAGCAATCAGCCCCAGCATTTT.

The chain joins TRBV6-1 to TRBJ2-7; D unresolved. With 1 base removed from V and 2 bases from J, the gap between germline ends came to 12 bases. The CDR3 runs 15 residues. Germline assignment: CDR1 MNHNS and CDR2 SASEGT. The CDR3 DNA follows: TGTGCCAGCAGTGAAGGATCGCAGCGAACCTACGAGCAGTACTTC. It encodes CASSEGSQRTYEQYF.

The count of this clone is one. The chain uses TRBV4-1 and TRBJ1-5; possible D gene TRBD1, 5 bases. CDR3 size: 14 residues. Germline values: CDR1 MGHRA, CDR2 YSYEKL. Trimming took 0 bases from V and 6 from J, leaving 9 bases between them. CDR3 protein: CASSQDRGGQPQHF. The CDR3 DNA reads as TGCGCCAGCAGCCAAGATCGGGGGGGTCAGCCCCAGCATTTT.

This chain joins TRBV4-1 and TRBJ2-7; 16 nucleotides agree with TRBD2. CDR1 is MGHRA and CDR2 is YSYEKL in the germline V gene. Trimming cost V 3 bases and J 6 bases; bases outside gene matches: 8. The CDR3 has 17 amino acids. CDR3 in amino acids: CASSQGLAGGPGGEQYF. DNA of the CDR3: TGCGCCAGCAGCCAGGGACTAGCGGGAGGGCCGGGTGGCGAGCAGTACTTC.

V usage is TRBV7-9 and J usage is TRBJ2-3, with a weak D call TRBD2 (6 bases). With 3 bases removed from V and 2 bases from J, the gap between germline ends came to 24 bases. The CDR3 length is 19 residues. Germline V lookup: CDR1 SEHNR, CDR2 FQNEAQ (reference sequence). The CDR3 loop is CASSFDLTGVAAFTDTQYF. The CDR3 region has the DNA TGTGCCAGCAGCTTCGATCTCACAGGAGTAGCGGCTTTCACAGATACGCAGTATTTT. Using reference TRBV7-9 and TRBJ2-3 for the parts outside the CDR3, the full variable domain is DTGVSQNPRHKITKRGQNVTFRCDPISEHNRLYWYRQTLGQGPEFLTYFQNEAQLEKSRLLSDRFSAERPKGSFSTLEIQRTEQGDSAMYLCASSFDLTGVAAFTDTQYFGPGTRLTVL.

This sequence joins TRBV19 and TRBJ2-7, with TRBD2 matching over 12 bases. Germline V CDR1 and CDR2: LNHDA, SQIVND (reference sequence). This CDR3 has 15 amino acids. V gave up 8 bases and J gave up 3 bases; unmatched junction bases: 8. The CDR3 loop reads CASRRLAGVIYEQYF. The CDR3 region has the DNA TGTGCCAGTCGGAGACTAGCGGGAGTAATCTACGAGCAGTACTTC.

The V call is TRBV24-1, the J call TRBJ1-1; D gene unclear. The CDR3 spans 13 residues. Germline assignment: CDR1 KGHDR and CDR2 SFDVKD. The V end lost 0 bases, the J end lost 4 bases, and 5 bases lay between the germline ends. The CDR3 nucleotides read TGTGCCACCAGTGATTTGTCGGGCACTGAAGCTTTCTTT. Translating gives CATSDLSGTEAFF.